Presented here are 25 T cell receptor beta chains from one specimen sequenced in a study of cytomegalovirus exposure and HLA in healthy donors. The PCR had 60 Vbeta and 13 Jbeta primers. Here immunoSEQ multiplex PCR was the method, and the copy in TCRdb shows in-frame clones only, minus some. The sample carries about 130,000 clones, over 70% recorded once. Material for sequencing was PBMCs. The receptor set was obtained from a woman aged 45-65 years in good health and CMV-seronegative.

CDR3 in amino acids: CASSRADLGRAEAFF. The CDR3 DNA reads TGCGCCAGCAGCCGTGCGGATTTGGGGAGGGCTGAAGCTTTCTTT. V gene TRBV5-1 combines with J gene TRBJ1-1, with unresolved D. The V gene's germline CDR1 is SGHRS and CDR2 YFSETQ. Between the trimmed V and J ends, which lost 4 bases and 6 bases, there was a span of 19 bases. This CDR3 is built from 15 residues.

The chain employs TRBV11-2 and TRBJ2-5, with D possibly being TRBD2 (6 bases). The CDR3 has 19 residues. Germline loops: CDR1 SGHAT, CDR2 FQNNGV. Between the trimmed V and J ends, which lost 5 bases and 5 bases, there was a span of 30 bases. This chain's CDR3 is CASSPRGVVWDSNLETQYF. In nucleotides, the CDR3 is TGTGCCAGCAGCCCTCGTGGAGTGGTCTGGGACTCCAACTTGGAGACCCAGTACTTC.

The V and J genes are TRBV4-1 and TRBJ2-5; no definite D call. The J call may be incorrect, as the DNA end agrees better with TRBJ2-7. The V gene's germline CDR1 is MGHRA and CDR2 YSYEKL. This CDR3 has 14 amino acids. This chain's CDR3 is CASSQGPEAAEQYF. CDR3 DNA sequence: TGCGCCAGCAGCCAAGGCCCTGAGGCCGCCGAGCAGTACTTC.

The chain links TRBV7-2 to TRBJ2-7, with TRBD2 matching over 9 bases. Germline values: CDR1 SGHTA, CDR2 FQGNSA. The V segment lost 1 base and the J segment 0 bases; nucleotides outside the gene matches: 4. The CDR3 contains 16 residues. In nucleotides, the CDR3 is TGTGCCAGCAGCTTAGTGGGTAGCGGGAGCTCCTACGAGCAGTACTTC. Protein sequence: CASSLVGSGSSYEQYF. The entire variable domain, with the rest obtained from reference TRBV7-2 and TRBJ2-7, is as follows: GAGVSQSPSNKVTEKGKDVELRCDPISGHTALYWYRQSLGQGLEFLIYFQGNSAPDKSGLPSDRFSAERTGGSVSTLTIQRTQQEDSAVYLCASSLVGSGSSYEQYFGPGTRLTVT.

The chain carries TRBV30 and TRBJ2-1; TRBD1 aligns across 8 bases. Trimming removed 0 bases from V and 4 bases from J; junction bases left unmatched: 8. Germline CDR1 is GTSNPN and CDR2 is SVGIG (reference sequence). This CDR3 region has 16 residues. The CDR3 nucleotides read TGTGCCTGGAGTGTACGGCGGACAGGGCAGTACAATGAGCAGTTCTTC. Its translation: CAWSVRRTGQYNEQFF.

The gene calls are TRBV13 and TRBJ2-1; 12 bases fit TRBD2. V shed 1 base, J shed 0 bases, and the junction held 7 bases outside the gene matches. There are 19 residues in the CDR3. From germline, CDR1 is PRHDT and CDR2 FYEKMQ (reference sequence). The CDR3 spells CASSLEVGLAGSSYNEQFF. Written as DNA, the CDR3 is TGTGCCAGCAGCTTAGAAGTAGGACTAGCGGGGAGCTCCTACAATGAGCAGTTCTTC.

The sample holds one count of this clone. The V and J genes are TRBV28 and TRBJ2-3, with 16 bases matching TRBD2. Germline CDR1 MDHEN, CDR2 SYDVKM. The ends lost 6 bases at V and 5 bases at J; junction bases unmatched: 8. The CDR3 has 17 residues. Written as DNA, the CDR3 is TGTGCCAGCAGGTCGGGACTAGCGGGAGGGAGGGGAGATACGCAGTATTTT. It codes for CASRSGLAGGRGDTQYF.

A few counts support this clone. This sequence joins TRBV20-1 and TRBJ1-1; maybe TRBD1 (6 bases). CDR3 length: 11 residues. Deletions cut 4 bases from V and 8 bases from J, with 11 bases between. CDR1 and CDR2 from the germline V gene are DFQATT and SNEGSKA (reference sequence). The CDR3 DNA sequence: TGCAGTGCTATACAGGGAGCCGAAGCTTTCTTT. This sequence encodes CSAIQGAEAFF.

The chain couples TRBV11-3 to TRBJ2-7, with 8 bases that match TRBD1. Germline CDR1 reads SGHNT; CDR2 reads YENEEA. There are 13 residues in the CDR3. With V trimmed by 4 bases and J by 7 bases, 6 bases remained unmatched. The CDR3: CASSSVRGQEQYF. The CDR3, as DNA: TGTGCCAGCAGCTCCGTCAGGGGGCAAGAGCAGTACTTC.

This clone was seen a single time. This chain connects TRBV18 to TRBJ1-2, with D possibly matching TRBD1 (5 bases). V was clipped by 2 bases and J by 6 bases, with 7 bases between them. In germline, CDR1 is KGHSH, CDR2 LQKENI. The CDR3 covers 12 residues. The CDR3 spells CASSPGGDGYTF. Written as DNA, the CDR3 is TGTGCCAGCTCACCAGGAGGGGATGGCTACACCTTC.

This chain joins TRBV7-9 and TRBJ2-6, with TRBD1 matching over 7 bases. V trimming: 6 bases; J trimming: 0 bases; junction bases outside the gene matches: 5. The germline V gene has CDR1 SEHNR and CDR2 FQNEAQ (reference sequence). The CDR3 totals 16 residues. The CDR3, as DNA: TGTGCCAGCAGTAGGGACAGCATCTCTGGGGCCAACGTCCTGACTTTC. The encoded protein is CASSRDSISGANVLTF.

This clone was recorded only once. The chain has TRBV2 and TRBJ2-3, with 9 positions matching TRBD2. Trimming cost V 7 bases and J 6 bases; bases outside gene matches: 8. Germline assignment: CDR1 SNHLY and CDR2 FYNNEI. The CDR3 has 14 amino acids. CDR3 sequence reads: CASTWREGLDTQYF. The CDR3 DNA is TGTGCCAGCACGTGGCGGGAGGGCCTTGATACGCAGTATTTT.

The chain is built from TRBV4-3 and TRBJ2-3; 11 bases align to TRBD2. The length of the CDR3 is 18 residues. CDR1 and CDR2 from the germline V gene are LGHNA and YSLEER. V lost 2 bases and J lost 1; bases outside the gene matches: 8. For the CDR3, the DNA is TGCGCCAGCAGCCAACTGGTAGCGGGAGGGGGGGGCACAGATACGCAGTATTTT. Translating gives CASSQLVAGGGGTDTQYF.

This chain connects TRBV19 to TRBJ1-4, with 7 bases matching TRBD1. Germline lookup yields CDR1 LNHDA and CDR2 SQIVND (reference sequence). The CDR3 runs 16 residues. V shed 6 bases, J shed 0 bases, and the junction held 7 bases outside the gene matches. CDR3 loop: CASRRTGRATNEKLFF. DNA of the CDR3: TGTGCCAGTAGGAGGACAGGACGCGCAACTAATGAAAAACTGTTTTTT.

The chain is built from TRBV7-9 and TRBJ1-1; TRBD1 matches at 7 bases. This CDR3 spans 13 amino acids. V gave up 3 bases and J gave up 11 bases; unmatched junction bases: 9. CDR1 is SEHNR and CDR2 is FQNEAQ in the germline V gene (reference sequence). CDR3 sequence reads: CASSLRGPGGAFF. The CDR3 DNA reads TGTGCCAGCAGCTTGAGGGGGCCGGGCGGGGCTTTCTTT. Filled out from reference TRBV7-9 and TRBJ1-1, the complete variable domain reads DTGVSQNPRHKITKRGQNVTFRCDPISEHNRLYWYRQTLGQGPEFLTYFQNEAQLEKSRLLSDRFSAERPKGSFSTLEIQRTEQGDSAMYLCASSLRGPGGAFFGQGTRLTVV.

The V gene is TRBV6-5, the J gene TRBJ1-2, with D hard to call. The V gene lost 6 bases and the J gene lost 4 bases, with 15 bases spanning the gap. Germline CDR1 and CDR2: MNHEY and SVGAGI. The CDR3 consists of 14 residues. The CDR3 loop is CASRSAGWAYGYTF. The DNA of the CDR3 is TGTGCCAGCAGGTCGGCGGGTTGGGCCTATGGCTACACCTTC.

This sequence joins TRBV15 and TRBJ2-6; TRBD1 is a possible D gene (6 bases). The CDR3 consists of 14 residues. The V gene's germline CDR1 is LNHNV and CDR2 YYDKDF (reference sequence). Trimming stripped 9 bases from V and 12 bases from J, with 21 bases between. The CDR3 region is CATAADRNRGVLTF. CDR3 in DNA: TGTGCCACGGCTGCCGACAGGAACCGTGGCGTCCTGACTTTC.

In its sample, this clone was seen once. This chain joins TRBV18 and TRBJ1-5, with TRBD1 matching over 10 bases. Germline V CDR1 and CDR2: KGHSH, LQKENI. The CDR3 runs 15 residues. J was trimmed by 7 bases and V by 3 bases; bases with no gene match: 6. DNA for the CDR3: TGTGCCAGCTCACCGGGACAGGGGTCCGAGCAGCCCCAGCATTTT. This encodes CASSPGQGSEQPQHF.

The chain joins TRBV18 to TRBJ2-7; TRBD2 might be the D (5 bases). The CDR3 loop spans 14 amino acids. Germline CDR1 and CDR2: KGHSH and LQKENI. V dropped 6 bases and J dropped 0 bases, with 12 bases sitting between them. CDR3 nucleotide sequence: TGTGCCAGCTCTCCCAGCGGTAGCTCCTACGAGCAGTACTTC. This sequence encodes CASSPSGSSYEQYF.

This clone was seen just once. The gene calls are TRBV6-4 and TRBJ2-1, with TRBD2 matching over 14 bases. This CDR3 has 16 amino acids. CDR1 and CDR2 from the germline V gene are MRHNA and SNTAGT. V lost 0 bases, J lost 8 bases, and 3 bases stayed unmatched. CDR3 nucleotide sequence: TGTGCCAGCAGTGACTCTGGGACTAGCGGGAGCGATGAGCAGTTCTTC. Its protein is CASSDSGTSGSDEQFF.

CDR3 DNA sequence: TGTGCCATCAGTGAGGACGGGACCGGGGAGCTGTTTTTT. This translates into CAISEDGTGELFF. This rearrangement joins TRBV10-3 to TRBJ2-2; D is unresolved. This CDR3 region has 13 residues. The germline V and J ends were trimmed by 2 bases and 5 bases, with 6 bases remaining between them. CDR1 ENHRY and CDR2 SYGVKD come from the germline V gene.

Ten or more counts support this clone. This rearrangement joins TRBV19 to TRBJ1-5; 9 bases are shared with TRBD1. Trimming took 5 bases from V and 7 from J; bases not matched to a gene: 6. The CDR3 consists of 14 residues. Germline lookup yields CDR1 LNHDA and CDR2 SQIVND (reference sequence). The CDR3 coding sequence is TGTGCCAGTAGTCTATGGACAGGGGACCAGCCCCAGCATTTT. Its translation is CASSLWTGDQPQHF.

This chain links TRBV28 with TRBJ1-4, with D perhaps TRBD1 (6 bases). The germline V gene encodes CDR1 MDHEN and CDR2 SYDVKM. V was shortened by 7 bases and J by 11 bases, with 14 bases between the two germline ends. This CDR3 is built from 12 residues. Here the CDR3 reads CASNQGRGKLFF. CDR3 nucleotide sequence: TGTGCCAGCAACCAGGGTAGGGGGAAACTGTTTTTT.

The rearrangement links TRBV9 to TRBJ2-5; maybe TRBD1 (5 bases). The DNA matches TRBJ2-7 better at its end, which makes the J call doubtful. Germline V gives CDR1 SGDLS, CDR2 YYNGEE. The CDR3 totals 15 residues. The CDR3 region has the DNA TGTGCCAGCAGCGTAGAAACAGGTATGGGCTACGAGCAGTACTTC. It translates to CASSVETGMGYEQYF.

This clone was observed a handful of times. The junction shows a germline mismatch at one end, possibly a read error. The chain has TRBV7-3 and TRBJ2-3; 15 bases match TRBD2. There are 18 residues in the CDR3. CDR1 SGHTA and CDR2 FQGTGA come from the germline V gene. The CDR3 coding sequence is TGTTCCAGCAGCCGCGGACTAGCGGGAGGGCCAAATACAGATACGCAGTATTTT. It translates to CSSSRGLAGGPNTDTQYF.